This T cell receptor (beta chain) came from a study of CXCR3-negative and CXCR3-positive naive CD8 T cells. Looking at the study overall: The TRB read total, about 150 million, broke down to about 1.5 +/- 0.3 million reads per library. Study-wide findings and caveats: Memory CD8+ cells showed much lower diversity, while both naive subsets were comparably high. Cryopreserved cells partially lost CXCR3 expression, and fresh PBMCs were used in most assays.

A remark on this clonotype: Its antigen remains unknown.

cDNA libraries for TRB were generated by 5' RACE incorporating UMI labels. With the 5' RACE reads reprocessed, TCRdb shows one record per CDR3 protein and no DNA. The repertoire table contains approximately 66,000 distinct CDR3 sequences. This CDR3 contains 15 residues. Germline V lookup: CDR1 SGHRS, CDR2 YFSETQ. This clonotype originated in a human donor in good health. Some clones in this sample may be carry-over from other donors' samples. The V gene is TRBV5-1, the J gene TRBJ2-7; no DNA is available, so the TRBD2 call from TCRdb remains unchecked. Sequencing used naive CXCR3- CD8+ T cells from blood. As to subset: CD45RO-CCR7+CD27+CD95- naive CD8+ T cells lacking CXCR3 (TNR3-). CDR3 region: CASSHYAGAGWEQYF.